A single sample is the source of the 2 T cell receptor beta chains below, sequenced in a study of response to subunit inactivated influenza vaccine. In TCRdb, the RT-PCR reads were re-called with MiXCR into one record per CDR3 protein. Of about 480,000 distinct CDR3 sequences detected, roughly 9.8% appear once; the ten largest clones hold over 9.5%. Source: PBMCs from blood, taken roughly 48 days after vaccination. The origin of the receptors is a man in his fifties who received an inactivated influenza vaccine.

The CDR3 DNA is TGCGCCAGCAACAGAAGACCCGGGACAGGGGGGCAAGAGACCCAGTACTTC. This translates into CASNRRPGTGGQETQYF. This chain links TRBV5-1 with TRBJ2-5, with 11 bases fitting TRBD1. Germline CDR1 is SGHRS and CDR2 is YFSETQ. The CDR3 covers 17 residues. The junction had 12 bases not matched to a gene; V was cut back by 6 bases and J by 2 bases.

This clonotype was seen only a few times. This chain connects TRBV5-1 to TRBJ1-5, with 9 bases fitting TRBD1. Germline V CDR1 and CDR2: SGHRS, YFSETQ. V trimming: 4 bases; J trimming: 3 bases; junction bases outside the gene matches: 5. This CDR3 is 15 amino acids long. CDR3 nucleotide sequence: TGCGCCAGCAGCGAGACAGGGGGGTTCAATCAGCCCCAGCATTTT. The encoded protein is CASSETGGFNQPQHF. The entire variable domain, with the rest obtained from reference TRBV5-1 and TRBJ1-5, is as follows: KAGVTQTPRYLIKTRGQQVTLSCSPISGHRSVSWYQQTPGQGLQFLFEYFSETQRNKGNFPGRFSGRQFSNSRSEMNVSTLELGDSALYLCASSETGGFNQPQHFGDGTRLSIL.